Shown below are 14 T cell receptor beta chains from a single sample sequenced in a study of shared clonotypes between healthy human individuals. Clones were read by immunoSEQ multiplex PCR, and TCRdb kept only the in-frame ones, dropping some. The sample has about 490,000 clones, about 79% seen once. Sample: PBMCs. All receptors derive from a woman in her thirties or forties in good health. Some clones in this sample may be carry-over from other donors' samples.

The V and J genes are TRBV9 and TRBJ2-1; 7 nucleotides align to TRBD2. Germline CDR1 reads SGDLS; CDR2 reads YYNGEE. The CDR3 has 15 residues. Losses at the gene ends were 4 bases for V and 4 bases for J; bases not matched to a gene: 8. The CDR3 is CASSPRLAEYNEQFF. The CDR3 DNA follows: TGTGCCAGCAGCCCTCGGCTAGCGGAATACAATGAGCAGTTCTTC.

The rearrangement uses TRBV19 and TRBJ1-1; 8 positions agree with TRBD1. CDR1 and CDR2 (germline): LNHDA, SQIVND (reference sequence). This CDR3 contains 14 residues. Trimming removed 4 bases from V and 0 bases from J; junction bases left unmatched: 1. CDR3 DNA sequence: TGTGCCAGTAGTAGGGACAGGTTGAACACTGAAGCTTTCTTT. It yields the protein CASSRDRLNTEAFF.

This chain joins TRBV5-4 and TRBJ2-4; TRBD1 matches 9 bases. The CDR3 runs 15 residues. The germline V gene encodes CDR1 SGHNT and CDR2 YYREEE (reference sequence). V gave up 4 bases and J gave up 6 bases; unmatched junction bases: 8. CDR3 protein: CASSGDRAPLNIQYF. The CDR3 region has the DNA TGTGCCAGCAGCGGGGACAGGGCCCCTTTAAACATTCAGTACTTC.

The chain carries TRBV28 and TRBJ1-2; D may be TRBD1 (6 bases). This CDR3 is 15 amino acids long. The V end was cut by 6 bases, the J end by 2 bases, with 16 bases between. Looked up from germline, CDR1 is MDHEN and CDR2 is SYDVKM. CDR3 DNA: TGTGCCAGCAGCCCCGGAGAGGGGGGCAACTATGGCTACACCTTC. It translates to CASSPGEGGNYGYTF.

V gene TRBV7-8 combines with J gene TRBJ1-2; TRBD1 matches at 7 bases. Germline V gene lookup returns CDR1 SGHVS and CDR2 FQNEAQ. This CDR3 contains 13 residues. With V trimmed by 5 bases and J by 2 bases, 2 bases remained unmatched. The CDR3 coding sequence is TGTGCCAGCAGCCGGGACAGCAACTATGGCTACACCTTC. This codes for CASSRDSNYGYTF.

Worth noting for this clone: A far larger clone is one base from this, pointing to a likely read error. The V and J genes are TRBV6-4 and TRBJ2-1, with TRBD2 identical over 14 bases. The junction had 3 bases not matched to a gene; V was cut back by 2 bases and J by 6 bases. The V gene's germline CDR1 is MRHNA and CDR2 SNTAGT. The CDR3 is 16 amino acids. The CDR3 DNA sequence: TGTGCCAGCAGTGACGGGGGGACTAGCGGGAGCAATGAGCAGTTCTTC. Translated, it gives CASSDGGTSGSNEQFF.

The chain links TRBV5-8 to TRBJ1-2, with 9 bases aligning to TRBD1. Germline CDR1 reads SGHTS; CDR2 reads YDEGEE. V lost 3 bases to trimming and J lost 2 bases; unmatched junction nucleotides: 17. The CDR3 is 19 amino acids. The CDR3 region is CASSSRPGQGGYLNYGYTF. CDR3 DNA: TGTGCCAGCAGCTCCCGCCCGGGACAGGGTGGTTACTTAAACTATGGCTACACCTTC. Full variable domain (outside the CDR3, taken from reference TRBV5-8 and TRBJ1-2): EAGVTQSPTHLIKTRGQQATLRCSPISGHTSVYWYQQALGLGLQFLLWYDEGEERNRGNFPPRFSGRQFPNYSSELNVNALELEDSALYLCASSSRPGQGGYLNYGYTFGSGTRLTVV.

This clone was found a few times. The CDR3 is CASSPATLVNTEAFF. The CDR3 bases are TGTGCCAGCAGCCCGGCAACTCTGGTGAACACTGAAGCTTTCTTT. The chain recombines TRBV5-6 with TRBJ1-1; D ambiguous. CDR3 length: 15 amino acids. CDR1 and CDR2 (germline): SGHDT, YYEEEE. V was pared by 4 bases and J by 0 bases, with 13 bases between.

The chain joins TRBV4-2 to TRBJ1-2, with no clear D. The CDR3 spans 15 residues. The V end lost 0 bases, the J end lost 4 bases, and 12 bases lay between the germline ends. The germline V gene encodes CDR1 LGHNA and CDR2 YNFKEQ. The CDR3 sequence is CASSQERRGSYGYTF. For the CDR3, the DNA is TGTGCCAGCAGCCAAGAGAGGCGGGGAAGCTATGGCTACACCTTC.

The table lists this clone with many counts. The chain carries TRBV2 and TRBJ2-7; 10 nucleotides agree with TRBD2. After removal of 6 bases from V and 2 bases from J, the junction contained 1 base not matched to a gene. Germline CDR1 and CDR2: SNHLY and FYNNEI. The CDR3 contains 13 residues. The CDR3 region is CASRLAGTYEQYF. DNA for the CDR3: TGTGCCAGCAGACTAGCGGGGACCTACGAGCAGTACTTC.

This chain uses TRBV2 with TRBJ2-7, with 8 bases matching TRBD2. The CDR3 has 15 residues. J was trimmed by 2 bases and V by 6 bases; bases with no gene match: 9. Looked up from germline, CDR1 is SNHLY and CDR2 is FYNNEI. CDR3 region: CASRRGGRMTYEQYF. For the CDR3, the DNA is TGTGCCAGCAGGCGCGGGGGGAGGATGACCTACGAGCAGTACTTC.

The V gene is TRBV7-8, the J gene TRBJ2-7, with TRBD1 matching over 8 bases. The CDR3 has 12 amino acids. The germline V gene has CDR1 SGHVS and CDR2 FQNEAQ. V dropped 4 bases and J dropped 7; count of bases not matched to a gene: 3. DNA for the CDR3: TGTGCCAGCAGCTACACAGGGGGAGAGCAGTACTTC. It translates to CASSYTGGEQYF.

This rearrangement joins TRBV19 to TRBJ1-5, with D uncertain. With 2 bases removed from V and 6 bases from J, the gap between germline ends came to 8 bases. The CDR3 runs 13 residues. The germline CDR1 and CDR2 sequences are LNHDA and SQIVND (reference sequence). CDR3 DNA: TGTGCCAGTAGTATAAGGGATAGTCAGCCCCAGCATTTT. Translated: CASSIRDSQPQHF.

CDR3 sequence: CASSDPGLGSSYEQYF. The CDR3 nucleotides are TGTGCCAGCAGTGACCCGGGACTTGGCTCTTCCTACGAGCAGTACTTC. V and J are TRBV25-1 and TRBJ2-7; tentatively, D is TRBD2 (6 bases). Trimming stripped 3 bases from V and 1 base from J, with 16 bases between. This CDR3 has 16 residues. Per the germline V gene, CDR1 is MGHDK and CDR2 is SYGVNS.